This entry lists 18 T cell receptor beta chains sequenced from one sample in a study of OX40 agonist ivuxolimab in advanced cancers. Sequencing was performed with immunoSEQ multiplex PCR; in TCRdb, only in-frame clones are kept and a portion is missing. The sample yields just under 60,000 clones, around 93% seen once. The material was CD4+ or CD8+ T cells sorted from blood, obtained in a trial of the OX40 agonist ivuxolimab. These receptor sequences come from an adult with an advanced solid tumor such as melanoma, head and neck, liver or kidney cancer.

This clone was seen many times. The chain uses TRBV2 and TRBJ2-3; a possible D gene is TRBD2 (6 bases). Looked up from germline, CDR1 is SNHLY and CDR2 is FYNNEI. Trimming removed 8 bases at V and 2 bases at J, with 17 bases between. The CDR3 length is 15 residues. CDR3 loop: CASPFAGRITDTQYF. CDR3 coding DNA: TGTGCCAGCCCCTTTGCGGGGCGAATCACAGATACGCAGTATTTT.

CDR3 in amino acids: CSALTSGHSYEQYF. CDR3 sequence (DNA): TGCAGCGCTCTGACTAGCGGGCACTCCTACGAGCAGTACTTC. The V and J genes are TRBV29-1 and TRBJ2-7; the match to TRBD2 covers 10 bases. Looked up from germline, CDR1 is SQVTM and CDR2 is ANQGSEA. The junction had 6 bases not matched to a gene; V was cut back by 7 bases and J by 0 bases. The CDR3 is 14 residues long.

V gene TRBV7-9 combines with J gene TRBJ2-1, with D maybe TRBD1 (6 bases). The CDR3 runs to 11 residues. Per germline, CDR1 SEHNR and CDR2 FQNEAQ (reference sequence). Trimming pared 3 bases from V and 10 bases from J, leaving 7 bases between. For the CDR3, the DNA is TGTGCCAGCAGCTTGGGGGCGGAGCAGTTCTTC. This gives the protein CASSLGAEQFF.

The rearrangement uses TRBV28 and TRBJ1-2; D is possibly TRBD1 (5 bases). Germline V CDR1 and CDR2: MDHEN, SYDVKM. The CDR3 extends over 15 amino acids. V shed 4 bases and J shed 4 bases, with 16 bases lying between them. The CDR3 bases are TGTGCCAGCAGTTCCGGGACCCTACCGGGCTATGGCTACACCTTC. Amino acid sequence: CASSSGTLPGYGYTF.

The V gene is TRBV11-2, the J gene TRBJ2-2; TRBD1 matches at 7 bases. The CDR3 totals 14 residues. The V and J ends lost 0 bases and 5 bases, in that order; junction bases with no gene match: 0. Per the germline V gene, CDR1 is SGHAT and CDR2 is FQNNGV. CDR3 DNA: TGTGCCAGCAGCTTAGACAGGGGGACCGGGGAGCTGTTTTTT. It translates to CASSLDRGTGELFF.

The rearrangement uses TRBV6-1 and TRBJ2-1; perhaps TRBD2 as D (6 bases). Germline CDR1 is MNHNS and CDR2 is SASEGT. Trimming removed 8 bases from V and 4 bases from J, with 12 bases in between. This CDR3 contains 13 residues. CDR3 DNA sequence: TGTGCCAGCGGCCGGGACTCTTACAATGAGCAGTTCTTC. This gives the protein CASGRDSYNEQFF.

The chain employs TRBV7-9 and TRBJ1-2, with D uncertain. The CDR3 totals 13 residues. Trimming cost V 5 bases and J 7 bases, with 14 bases left between them. CDR1 is SEHNR, CDR2 FQNEAQ, per germline (reference sequence). CDR3 sequence (DNA): TGTGCCAGCAGCCCGGGATTTTGGCGTGGCTACACCTTC. Residues: CASSPGFWRGYTF. Supplemented by reference TRBV7-9 and TRBJ1-2, the full variable domain reads DTGVSQNPRHKITKRGQNVTFRCDPISEHNRLYWYRQTLGQGPEFLTYFQNEAQLEKSRLLSDRFSAERPKGSFSTLEIQRTEQGDSAMYLCASSPGFWRGYTFGSGTRLTVV.

CDR3: CASSPQQTSGEQFF. CDR3 sequence (DNA): TGCGCCAGCAGCCCGCAGCAGACTAGCGGTGAGCAGTTCTTC. This rearrangement joins TRBV4-1 to TRBJ2-1; 9 positions match TRBD2. V gave up 4 bases and J gave up 9 bases; unmatched junction bases: 7. This CDR3 contains 14 residues. Germline CDR1 and CDR2: MGHRA and YSYEKL.

V usage is TRBV7-3 and J usage is TRBJ2-1; either TRBD1 or TRBD2 may fit D (5 bases each). Looked up from germline, CDR1 is SGHTA and CDR2 is FQGTGA. The length of the CDR3 is 15 residues. The germline V and J ends were trimmed by 4 bases and 4 bases, with 14 bases remaining between them. CDR3 in amino acids: CASSSPQGEYNEQFF. Here the CDR3 DNA reads TGTGCCAGCAGCTCCCCCCAGGGAGAGTACAATGAGCAGTTCTTC.

The genes are TRBV7-9 and TRBJ2-7; D gene unclear. V was trimmed by 0 bases and J by 2 bases, leaving 8 bases between them. This CDR3 comprises 14 residues. Germline values: CDR1 SEHNR, CDR2 FQNEAQ (reference sequence). The CDR3 nucleotides are TGTGCCAGCAGCTTAGCGGTGTATGCCTACGAGCAGTACTTC. It yields the protein CASSLAVYAYEQYF.

The chain uses TRBV6-5 and TRBJ2-2; D might be TRBD2 (6 bases). CDR1 and CDR2 (germline): MNHEY, SVGAGI. Trimming took 3 bases from V and 6 from J, leaving 14 bases between them. CDR3 size: 15 residues. This chain's CDR3 is CASSYRRDGSGELFF. The CDR3 DNA reads as TGTGCCAGCAGTTATCGGCGGGATGGTTCCGGGGAGCTGTTTTTT.

CDR3 nucleotide sequence: TGTGCCAGCAGCTTTGGGGGTGGGAGTTGGTACAATGAGCAGTTCTTC. Protein sequence: CASSFGGGSWYNEQFF. The V call is TRBV11-2, the J call TRBJ2-1; D tentatively fits TRBD1 or TRBD2 (5 bases each). CDR1 SGHAT and CDR2 FQNNGV come from the germline V gene. V lost 3 bases and J 4 bases, leaving 16 bases between the germline ends. The CDR3 has 16 amino acids.

CDR3 residues: CASSFGPGYEQYF. The DNA for the CDR3 is TGTGCCAGCAGCTTCGGCCCCGGGTACGAGCAGTACTTC. The chain combines TRBV5-5 with TRBJ2-7; D is uncertain. The length of the CDR3 is 13 residues. V was shortened by 2 bases and J by 4 bases, with 10 bases between the two germline ends. Looked up from germline, CDR1 is SGHKS and CDR2 is YYEKEE (reference sequence).

The V gene is TRBV6-5, the J gene TRBJ2-7; D gene ambiguous. The germline V gene encodes CDR1 MNHEY and CDR2 SVGAGI. The length of the CDR3 is 12 residues. V lost 6 bases and J lost 2, with 8 bases in between. The CDR3 nucleotides read TGTGCCAGCAGCGACGTAGCCTACGAGCAGTACTTC. Translation gives CASSDVAYEQYF.

The chain couples TRBV25-1 to TRBJ2-5, with TRBD1 as a possible D gene (6 bases). In germline, CDR1 is MGHDK, CDR2 SYGVNS. Trimming cost V 3 bases and J 5 bases, with 19 bases left between them. The CDR3 consists of 16 residues. CDR3 in DNA: TGTGCCAGCAGTGACTCAACAGGGATGGGGTCGGAGACCCAGTACTTC. This translates into CASSDSTGMGSETQYF.

The chain is built from TRBV28 and TRBJ2-7, with 9 positions matching TRBD2. Germline values: CDR1 MDHEN, CDR2 SYDVKM. The CDR3 totals 16 residues. Unmatched junction bases numbered 8, after V lost 2 bases and J lost 3 bases. The CDR3 loop is CASSLSGLAGFYEQYF. The CDR3 bases are TGTGCCAGCAGTTTAAGTGGCCTAGCGGGATTCTACGAGCAGTACTTC.

V is TRBV4-3 and J is TRBJ2-7; D may be TRBD2 (5 bases). Trimming left V 3 bases short and J 2 bases short, with 11 bases between. The V gene's germline CDR1 is LGHNA and CDR2 YSLEER. The CDR3 is 14 amino acids. CDR3 nucleotide sequence: TGCGCCAGCAGCCATGCCGACGGGACCTACGAGCAGTACTTC. Protein: CASSHADGTYEQYF.

This chain joins TRBV11-2 and TRBJ2-7; D unresolved. This CDR3 has 13 amino acids. The V gene's germline CDR1 is SGHAT and CDR2 FQNNGV. The germline V and J ends were trimmed by 1 base and 6 bases, with 10 bases remaining between them. The chain's CDR3 is CASSLAPLSEQYF. DNA for the CDR3: TGTGCCAGCAGCTTAGCCCCCTTAAGCGAGCAGTACTTC.